Described below is a single T cell receptor (beta chain) sequence and its context. This CDR3 is built from 16 residues. CDR1 is SGDLS and CDR2 is YYNGEE in the germline V gene. The J segment lost 2 bases and the V segment lost 0 bases, leaving 7 bases of the junction unmatched. These data originate in a study of blood T cells in healthy people across ages. Peripheral blood from each donor was collected in a volume of roughly 9.8 milliliters. Together with a sample-barcoded 5' primer, a J-beta primer mix was included in a second PCR lasting about 7 to 11 cycles. There were at least 3 million CDR3-containing paired-end reads obtained from each sample. TCRdb reprocessed the 5' RACE reads via MiXCR and lists one record per CDR3 protein. The table lists some 940,000 distinct CDR3 sequences, about 27% of them singletons. The sample was also linked to a second study, of T cells of mothers and their children. According to that study: Around 3.2 million TCR beta reads per child versus over 9 million per mother. No persistent microchimeric T cell clones were detected at roughly 94 clones per million clonotypes sensitivity.

Source material: blood. The chain employs TRBV9 and TRBJ2-7; 8 bases fit TRBD1. The TCR comes from a woman in her 40s in good health. In nucleotides, the CDR3 is TGTGCCAGCAGCGTAGCGAGGGACAGGCCGACCTACGAGCAGTACTTC. This gives the protein CASSVARDRPTYEQYF.